The rows below give T cell receptor beta chains drawn from one sample of a study of blood T cells in healthy people across ages. TCRdb analysed the 5' RACE reads with MiXCR anew, one entry per CDR3 protein. The repertoire consists of 850,000 to 1,300,000 distinct CDR3 sequences, with around 43% occurring once and the leading ten covering approximately 19%. Input material: blood. The source of these receptors is a woman aged 55-70 years in good health. Each CDR3 is given with its conserved first and last residue. The D gene is left open where the match is weak. Some rows mark clone size as missing; the rest say once, few, many or name a class of expanded clone.

TRBV3-1,NA,TRBJ1-1,few,CASSQDRSEAFF,TGTGCCAGCAGCCAAGATCGGTCTGAAGCTTTCTTT
TRBV20-1,TRBD2,TRBJ2-3,few,CSASLWEGGTDTQYF,TGCAGTGCTAGTCTGTGGGAGGGCGGCACAGATACGCAGTATTTT
TRBV12-3/TRBV12-4,NA,TRBJ1-6,NA,CASREGTYNSPLHF,TGTGCCAGCAGAGAAGGGACCTATAATTCACCCCTCCACTTT
TRBV7-8,NA,TRBJ2-3,NA,CASSLNRVSDTQYF,TGTGCCAGCAGCTTAAACAGGGTTTCAGATACGCAGTATTTT
TRBV29-1,TRBD1,TRBJ1-5,many,CSVSGQGSNQPQHF,TGCAGCGTTTCGGGACAGGGCAGTAATCAGCCCCAGCATTTT
TRBV14,NA,TRBJ2-7,once,CASSQDGVPYEQYF,TGTGCCAGCAGCCAAGATGGCGTTCCCTACGAGCAGTACTTC
TRBV29-1,NA,TRBJ2-3,few,CSVEARLVHSPTQYF,TGCAGCGTTGAAGCCAGGTTGGTGCATTCGCCTACGCAGTATTTT
TRBV9,NA,TRBJ2-5,NA,CASSVEGGERETQYF,TGTGCCAGCAGCGTAGAGGGGGGAGAGCGAGAGACCCAGTACTTC
TRBV5-1,TRBD1,TRBJ2-2,NA,CASSFSGGNTGELFF,TGCGCCAGCAGCTTTTCAGGGGGGAACACCGGGGAGCTGTTTTTT
TRBV21-1,NA,TRBJ2-4,few,CASSKGEGRTYIAKNIQYF,TGTGCCAGCAGCAAAGGGGAGGGCCGAACGTATATAGCCAAAAACATTCAGTACTTC
TRBV12-3/TRBV12-4,NA,TRBJ2-6,NA,CASTVSGANVLTF,TGTGCCAGCACGGTCTCTGGGGCCAACGTCCTGACTTTC
TRBV10-3,TRBD2,TRBJ2-2,NA,CAISESRTSLNTGELFF,TGTGCCATCAGTGAGTCCAGGACTAGCCTGAACACCGGGGAGCTGTTTTTT
TRBV29-1,NA,TRBJ2-1,NA,CSVESGIGNEQFF,TGCAGCGTTGAATCGGGAATTGGAAATGAGCAGTTCTTC
TRBV18,TRBD1,TRBJ1-1,few,CASSPRTGKETEAFF,TGTGCCAGCTCACCGAGGACAGGAAAAGAGACTGAAGCTTTCTTT
TRBV7-3,NA,TRBJ2-3,NA,CASSPQGLDTQYF,TGTGCCAGCAGCCCACAGGGTCTAGATACGCAGTATTTT
TRBV7-9,TRBD2,TRBJ2-7,NA,CAVRRGTLSYEQYF,TGTGCCGTCCGGCGGGGGACCCTCTCCTACGAGCAGTACTTC
TRBV7-2,NA,TRBJ1-6,few,CASSLSPGHRVGSPLHF,TGTGCCAGCAGCTTATCGCCGGGACATAGGGTGGGATCACCCCTCCACTTT
TRBV4-1,TRBD1,TRBJ2-7,NA,CASSQSAGQGERTYF,TGCGCCAGCAGCCAAAGTGCGGGACAGGGCGAGCGGACGTACTTC
TRBV20-1,NA,TRBJ2-5,few,CSARVWGGETQYF,TGCAGTGCTAGGGTGTGGGGAGGAGAGACCCAGTACTTC
TRBV2,NA,TRBJ2-3,NA,CASTADLSRTDTQYF,TGTGCCAGCACGGCGGACCTGTCTCGCACAGATACGCAGTATTTT
TRBV4-1,TRBD2,TRBJ2-7,NA,CASSHDTGTSGSVQYF,TGCGCCAGCAGCCATGATACCGGGACTAGCGGGAGTGTGCAGTACTTC
TRBV5-1,NA,TRBJ2-1,NA,CASSWGHSSYNEQFF,TGCGCCAGCAGCTGGGGACACAGCTCCTACAATGAGCAGTTCTTC
TRBV3-1,TRBD2,TRBJ2-1,NA,CASSQASGTFPEQFF,TGTGCCAGCAGCCAAGCTAGCGGGACTTTTCCTGAGCAGTTCTTC
TRBV29-1,NA,TRBJ2-7,NA,CSVGLWDSYEQYF,TGCAGCGTTGGATTGTGGGACTCCTACGAGCAGTACTTC
TRBV25-1,NA,TRBJ1-1,few,CASSPMGQMNTEAFF,TGTGCCAGCAGTCCCATGGGACAAATGAACACTGAAGCTTTCTTT
TRBV20-1,NA,TRBJ2-7,NA,CRVEGRDYEQYF,TGCAGGGTTGAGGGCCGGGACTACGAGCAGTACTTC
TRBV5-1,NA,TRBJ1-6,NA,CASSTPRPNSPLHF,TGCGCCAGCAGCACACCACGGCCTAATTCACCCCTCCACTTT
TRBV20-1,TRBD1,TRBJ2-1,once,CSAGRPGTGSEQFF,TGCAGTGCTGGACGTCCCGGGACAGGGAGTGAGCAGTTCTTC
TRBV20-1,NA,TRBJ1-5,NA,CSASLPRPNQPQHF,TGCAGTGCTAGTCTTCCCCGCCCCAATCAGCCCCAGCATTTT
TRBV5-1,TRBD2,TRBJ2-1,NA,CASDNVAGAGNEQFF,TGCGCCAGCGATAACGTAGCGGGAGCGGGCAATGAGCAGTTCTTC
TRBV7-8,NA,TRBJ2-1,NA,CASSSPDRDYNEQFF,TGTGCCAGCAGCTCCCCGGACAGAGATTACAATGAGCAGTTCTTC
TRBV6-1,NA,TRBJ1-6,NA,CASRSIPVEGSPLHF,TGTGCCAGCCGGAGTATCCCGGTAGAGGGATCACCCCTCCACTTT
TRBV5-1,TRBD2,TRBJ2-7,NA,CASSSMGLAGGAYNEQYF,TGCGCCAGCAGCTCCATGGGACTAGCGGGAGGGGCCTACAATGAGCAGTACTTC
TRBV29-1,NA,TRBJ2-1,few,CSAGPAQRKNEQFF,TGCAGCGCCGGGCCAGCCCAGAGGAAAAATGAGCAGTTCTTC
TRBV6-5,TRBD1,TRBJ2-3,few,CASSYSGKQGGGDTQYF,TGTGCCAGCAGTTACTCGGGAAAACAGGGGGGTGGAGATACGCAGTATTTT
TRBV29-1,NA,TRBJ1-2,NA,CSVAKSAYGYTF,TGCAGCGTTGCTAAGAGTGCCTATGGCTACACCTTC
TRBV28,NA,TRBJ2-7,few,CASSLGDGGFISYEQYF,TGTGCCAGCAGTTTAGGGGACGGGGGATTCATCTCCTACGAGCAGTACTTC
TRBV29-1,NA,TRBJ2-3,many,CSVPVSTDTQYF,TGCAGCGTCCCCGTGAGCACAGATACGCAGTATTTT
TRBV28,NA,TRBJ2-3,few,CASPGGRRGVPTDTQYF,TGTGCCAGCCCCGGGGGCCGTCGGGGGGTTCCCACAGATACGCAGTATTTT
TRBV11-2,NA,TRBJ2-7,NA,CASSPRTVPYNEQYF,TGTGCCAGCAGCCCCCGAACAGTTCCCTACAATGAGCAGTACTTC
TRBV5-4,NA,TRBJ2-3,few,CASSLVGEGDTQYF,TGTGCCAGCAGCTTGGTGGGCGAAGGAGATACGCAGTATTTT
TRBV20-1,TRBD2,TRBJ2-3,few,CSAHIAGETDTQYF,TGCAGTGCCCATATAGCGGGAGAGACAGATACGCAGTATTTT
TRBV7-9,TRBD2,TRBJ2-1,NA,CAITAGSGSENEQFF,TGTGCCATCACCGCGGGGAGCGGGAGTGAGAATGAGCAGTTCTTC
TRBV20-1,TRBD2,TRBJ2-3,NA,CSANGRGTDTQSF,TGCAGTGCGAACGGGAGGGGCACAGATACGCAGAGTTTT
TRBV11-2,NA,TRBJ2-1,few,CTSSLSPGSIPSYNEQFF,TGTACCAGCAGCTTATCCCCCGGGAGTATCCCCTCCTACAATGAGCAGTTCTTC
TRBV27,NA,TRBJ2-1,NA,CASSREPLGEQFF,TGTGCCAGCAGCCGCGAGCCCTTGGGGGAGCAGTTCTTC
TRBV5-1,NA,TRBJ2-7,NA,CASNRPSYEQYF,TGCGCCAGCAATCGTCCGTCCTACGAGCAGTACTTC
TRBV6-1,NA,TRBJ1-4,few,CASSDLELFF,TGTGCCAGCAGTGATTTGGAACTGTTTTTT
TRBV18,TRBD1,TRBJ1-6,NA,CASSPTRQGNSPLHF,TGTGCCAGCTCACCAACGCGACAGGGGAATTCACCCCTCCACTTT
TRBV20-1,NA,TRBJ2-7,few,CSAHDGAVITYEQYF,TGCAGTGCCCACGATGGAGCGGTGATAACCTACGAGCAGTACTTC
TRBV5-1,TRBD1,TRBJ2-3,once,CASSVGTGSLTDTQYF,TGCGCCAGCAGCGTCGGGACAGGCTCCCTCACAGATACGCAGTATTTT
TRBV12-3/TRBV12-4,NA,TRBJ2-7,NA,CASSHLGSHEQYF,TGTGCCAGCAGTCACCTTGGGAGCCACGAGCAGTACTTC
TRBV11-2,NA,TRBJ2-5,NA,CASSSTPGPETQYF,TGTGCCAGCAGCTCCACTCCGGGGCCAGAGACCCAGTACTTC
TRBV5-1,NA,TRBJ2-3,few,CASSLGIRTDTQYF,TGCGCCAGCAGCTTGGGTATACGCACAGATACGCAGTATTTT
TRBV14,NA,TRBJ2-7,NA,CASIQANNYEQYF,TGTGCCAGCATCCAAGCGAATAATTACGAGCAGTACTTC